This T cell receptor beta chain was sequenced in a study of T cells in localized non-small cell lung cancer. This clone is a singleton in its sample. CDR1 and CDR2 from the germline V gene are LNHDA and SQIVND (reference sequence). This CDR3 is built from 16 residues. Unmatched junction bases numbered 10, after V lost 6 bases and J lost 5 bases. The method was immunoSEQ multiplex PCR; TCRdb's version includes in-frame clones alone and lacks a portion of them. The sample holds around 130,000 clones, more than 70% seen once. This sample comprised peripheral blood, obtained before any cancer treatment. This chain joins TRBV19 and TRBJ2-2; 9 nucleotides line up with TRBD1. This sequence originates from a female donor older than 55 with stage I lung adenocarcinoma. CDR3 nucleotides: TGTGCCAGTAGACTTGCCGGGACAGGGAGGACCGGGGAGCTGTTTTTT. It translates to CASRLAGTGRTGELFF.